The clone carrying this T cell receptor (beta chain) was counted between two and nine times. Using its own MiXCR run on the 5' RACE reads, TCRdb lists one record per CDR3 protein. Among under 250,000 distinct CDR3 sequences, approximately 11% were seen once, and the ten largest hold 4% to 5%. CDR1 MNHNS and CDR2 SASEGT come from the germline V gene. V was pared by 7 bases and J by 6 bases, with 9 bases of the junction left unmatched. The CDR3 loop spans 15 amino acids. This entry comes from a study of identical twins. These same records also appear under a second study, on yellow fever vaccine responses in identical twins. In that study: Reportedly, twins' vaccine T cell responses looked partly convergent and partly personalized.

The V call is TRBV6-1, the J call TRBJ2-2; 9 nucleotides agree with TRBD1. The sequence derives from a woman under 30 in good health. Sequenced sample: memory (CD45RO+) T cells sorted from blood. The chain's CDR3 is CASKVQGQGPGELFF. CDR3 coding DNA: TGTGCCAGCAAAGTTCAGGGACAGGGCCCCGGGGAGCTGTTTTTT.